These 23 T cell receptor beta chains share one sample of origin, sequenced in a study of blood T cell repertoires in COVID-19. TCRdb keeps only in-frame clones here, not all; method: immunoSEQ multiplex PCR. This sample has roughly 100,000 clones; 70% to 90% occur once, and the top ten carry over 2.5%. Sequenced material: peripheral blood. These receptors came from a middle-aged man with active or convalescent COVID-19.

V and J are TRBV19 and TRBJ1-4; 11 bases are shared with TRBD1. The V gene end was trimmed by 6 bases and the J gene end by 0 bases; junction bases not matched to a gene: 0. Germline V lookup: CDR1 LNHDA, CDR2 SQIVND (reference sequence). The CDR3 is 15 residues long. The CDR3 spells CASRGQGATNEKLFF. CDR3 coding DNA: TGTGCCAGTAGGGGACAGGGGGCAACTAATGAAAAACTGTTTTTT.

The chain employs TRBV19 and TRBJ1-3, with D perhaps matching TRBD1 (5 bases). CDR1 LNHDA and CDR2 SQIVND come from the germline V gene (reference sequence). Trimming cost V 9 bases and J 0 bases, with 15 bases left between them. CDR3 size: 15 residues. In nucleotides, the CDR3 is TGTGCCAGGAACAGGCTTTGCCTCTCTGGAAACACCATATATTTT. This codes for CARNRLCLSGNTIYF.

This chain links TRBV10-1 with TRBJ1-1; TRBD1 matches at 8 bases. Germline CDR1 is WNHNN and CDR2 is SYGVQD (reference sequence). V trimming: 5 bases; J trimming: 6 bases; junction bases outside the gene matches: 11. CDR3 length equals 15 residues. The CDR3 bases are TGCGCCAGCAGTCACACACAGGGGGGGACTTCTGAAGCTTTCTTT. Protein: CASSHTQGGTSEAFF.

This clone was seen a single time. Here the CDR3 reads CARLSGGEPDTQYF. The CDR3 nucleotides are TGCGCCAGACTGTCAGGGGGTGAGCCAGATACGCAGTATTTT. The chain couples TRBV23-1 to TRBJ2-3; 7 bases agree with TRBD1. TRBV23-1 counts as an open reading frame of uncertain function. V trimming: 9 bases; J trimming: 4 bases; junction bases outside the gene matches: 10. CDR3 length: 14 residues.

The genes are TRBV19 and TRBJ2-7; TRBD1 matches 10 bases. With V trimmed by 4 bases and J by 5 bases, 5 bases remained unmatched. Germline lookup yields CDR1 LNHDA and CDR2 SQIVND (reference sequence). CDR3 length: 14 amino acids. CDR3 bases: TGTGCCAGTAGTAGGGGACAGGGGTTCAACGAGCAGTACTTC. As protein: CASSRGQGFNEQYF.

The sample holds one count of this clone. V and J are TRBV6-1 and TRBJ1-5; D is uncertain. CDR3 length: 14 amino acids. V was cut by 0 bases and J by 3 bases, with 6 bases left in between. Germline CDR1 is MNHNS and CDR2 is SASEGT. CDR3 nucleotide sequence: TGTGCCAGCAGTGAAGCCAGAACCAATCAGCCCCAGCATTTT. It is translated as CASSEARTNQPQHF.

The J gene is TRBJ1-1, the V gene TRBV10-1; 8 bases are a match to TRBD1. There are 17 residues in the CDR3. Germline V gene sequence: CDR1 WNHNN, CDR2 SYGVQD (reference sequence). V shed 8 bases, J shed 2 bases, and the junction held 16 bases outside the gene matches. The CDR3 spells CASFRGDRPPGNTEAFF. The CDR3 DNA reads as TGCGCCAGCTTTCGGGGGGACAGGCCTCCGGGAAACACTGAAGCTTTCTTT.

The chain couples TRBV24-1 to TRBJ1-2, with 10 bases fitting TRBD1. V was clipped by 2 bases and J by 3 bases; unmatched bases: 5. The CDR3 is 16 residues long. The germline V gene encodes CDR1 KGHDR and CDR2 SFDVKD. The DNA of the CDR3 is TGTGCCACCAGTGATTCCGAGGGACAGGGGTACTATGGCTACACCTTC. This sequence encodes CATSDSEGQGYYGYTF.

V gene TRBV19 combines with J gene TRBJ1-5; the D gene is possibly TRBD1 (6 bases). Germline CDR1 reads LNHDA; CDR2 reads SQIVND (reference sequence). The CDR3 sequence is 14 residues long. The ends were cut back, 7 bases at V and 3 bases at J, with 13 bases in the middle. Here the CDR3 DNA reads TGTGCCAGTACCGACAGGACATCCAATCAGCCCCAGCATTTT. Translating gives CASTDRTSNQPQHF.

V usage is TRBV30 and J usage is TRBJ2-3, with TRBD2 matching over 12 bases. J was trimmed by 6 bases and V by 3 bases; bases with no gene match: 13. Germline loops: CDR1 GTSNPN, CDR2 SVGIG (reference sequence). This CDR3 region has 17 residues. The CDR3 DNA reads as TGTGCCTGGAGCCCTACTACGACTAGCGGGGGAGGTGATACGCAGTATTTT. Translation gives CAWSPTTTSGGGDTQYF.

This rearrangement joins TRBV7-2 to TRBJ2-1; 10 positions match TRBD1. V dropped 4 bases and J dropped 6; count of bases not matched to a gene: 6. This CDR3 is 15 amino acids long. The V gene's germline CDR1 is SGHTA and CDR2 FQGNSA. CDR3 nucleotides: TGTGCCAGCAGCTCCCCGGGACAGGGGATCAATGAGCAGTTCTTC. This translates into CASSSPGQGINEQFF. Together with reference TRBV7-2 and TRBJ2-1, the CDR3 gives the full variable domain: GAGVSQSPSNKVTEKGKDVELRCDPISGHTALYWYRQSLGQGLEFLIYFQGNSAPDKSGLPSDRFSAERTGGSVSTLTIQRTQQEDSAVYLCASSSPGQGINEQFFGPGTRLTVL.

V and J are TRBV29-1 and TRBJ2-5; the D is unclear. The CDR3 is made up of 14 amino acids. With 5 bases removed from V and 2 bases from J, the gap between germline ends came to 15 bases. The germline gives CDR1 SQVTM, CDR2 ANQGSEA. CDR3 amino acids: CSVIDPLRQETQYF. The CDR3 nucleotides are TGCAGCGTTATAGACCCCCTGAGGCAAGAGACCCAGTACTTC.

This clone was seen only once. The J gene is TRBJ2-5, the V gene TRBV30; 9 nucleotides align to TRBD2. This CDR3 is built from 17 residues. J lost 5 bases, V lost 0 bases, and 13 bases had no gene match. Germline V gene sequence: CDR1 GTSNPN, CDR2 SVGIG (reference sequence). The CDR3 protein is CAWSVGPSGDWGETQYF. CDR3 in DNA: TGTGCCTGGAGTGTCGGGCCTAGCGGGGATTGGGGGGAGACCCAGTACTTC.

The chain uses TRBV6-5 and TRBJ2-2; no definite D call. Germline loops: CDR1 MNHEY, CDR2 SVGAGI. The CDR3 has 15 amino acids. V shed 6 bases and J shed 5 bases, with 16 bases lying between them. CDR3 nucleotide sequence: TGTGCCAGCAGCCTCGGTGGAGCGAGAACCGGGGAGCTGTTTTTT. Protein: CASSLGGARTGELFF.

This clone was recorded a few times. The chain joins TRBV7-2 to TRBJ1-5; the match to TRBD1 covers 7 bases. The CDR3 has 15 residues. Trimming took 3 bases from V and 2 from J; bases not matched to a gene: 4. Germline CDR1 reads SGHTA; CDR2 reads FQGNSA. The CDR3 reads CASSFDRVRNQPQHF. As DNA, the CDR3 is TGTGCCAGCAGCTTCGACAGGGTCCGCAATCAGCCCCAGCATTTT.

CDR3 sequence (DNA): TGTGCCAGCGGCAACACAGGGTCCGCTGAAGCTTTCTTT. Translating it yields CASGNTGSAEAFF. The chain is built from TRBV12-3 or TRBV12-4 and TRBJ1-1; a weak D match, TRBD1 (6 bases). The CDR3 is 13 amino acids. V was pared by 8 bases and J by 6 bases, with 16 bases between.

A single count supports this clone. The chain uses TRBV6-6 and TRBJ2-7; 10 bases are a match to TRBD2. The CDR3 is 16 amino acids. Germline trimming cut 6 bases from V and 3 bases from J; bases unmatched to any gene: 11. CDR1 is MNHNY and CDR2 is SVGAGI in the germline V gene (reference sequence). The CDR3: CASSPLTSGNNYEQYF. The CDR3 DNA sequence: TGTGCCAGCAGCCCCCTCACTAGCGGGAATAACTACGAGCAGTACTTC.

This clone was picked up a small number of times. This chain links TRBV29-1 with TRBJ1-1, with 9 positions matching TRBD1. Germline V gene data show CDR1 as SQVTM and CDR2 as ANQGSEA. V dropped 6 bases and J dropped 5; count of bases not matched to a gene: 7. The CDR3 totals 13 residues. CDR3 coding DNA: TGCAGCGTAGGACAGGGGACAGTAACTGAAGCTTTCTTT. Its translation is CSVGQGTVTEAFF.

V gene TRBV6-6 combines with J gene TRBJ2-6; TRBD1 matches at 11 bases. V gave up 5 bases and J gave up 0 bases; unmatched junction bases: 6. This CDR3 is 18 amino acids long. Germline assignment: CDR1 MNHNY and CDR2 SVGAGI (reference sequence). CDR3 DNA sequence: TGTGCCAGCAGTCCCTGGGGACAGGGGGACTCTGGGGCCAACGTCCTGACTTTC. It encodes CASSPWGQGDSGANVLTF.

This sequence joins TRBV6-2 or TRBV6-3 and TRBJ2-7; D unresolved. V was cut by 2 bases and J by 10 bases, with 12 bases left in between. The CDR3 covers 12 residues. Germline V gene lookup returns CDR1 MNHEY and CDR2 SVGEGT. In DNA, the CDR3 is TGTGCCAGCAGTTACGCTTCAGGCCACCAGTACTTC. It encodes CASSYASGHQYF.

This chain uses TRBV27 with TRBJ1-2; TRBD1 agrees at 8 bases. This CDR3 is built from 14 residues. Germline V CDR1 and CDR2: MNHEY, SMNVEV (reference sequence). V gave up 6 bases and J gave up 5 bases; unmatched junction bases: 8. The CDR3 coding sequence is TGTGCCAGCAGACTGACCGGGACAGGATATGGCTACACCTTC. This sequence encodes CASRLTGTGYGYTF.

The chain recombines TRBV7-2 with TRBJ2-3; 10 nucleotides match TRBD2. J was trimmed by 5 bases and V by 5 bases; bases with no gene match: 7. The CDR3 loop spans 15 amino acids. Germline loops: CDR1 SGHTA, CDR2 FQGNSA. Written as DNA, the CDR3 is TGTGCCAGCAGCATCGTAGCGGGGGGTTTAGATACGCAGTATTTT. Protein product: CASSIVAGGLDTQYF.

V gene TRBV28 combines with J gene TRBJ1-1, with 8 bases fitting TRBD1. V lost 4 bases, J lost 0 bases, and 10 bases stayed unmatched. The CDR3 totals 17 residues. Germline CDR1 is MDHEN and CDR2 is SYDVKM. The chain's CDR3 is CASSSGRTGLMNTEAFF. The CDR3 nucleotides are TGTGCCAGCAGTTCAGGGCGGACAGGGTTGATGAACACTGAAGCTTTCTTT.